Listed below are T cell receptor beta chains from one sample, sequenced in a study of beta chain features in type 1 diabetes. Produced via immunoSEQ multiplex PCR; TCRdb's table is partial and in-frame only. The sample has about half a million clones; approximately 31% are singletons. What was sequenced was naive CD4+ T cells from blood. All receptors come from a man aged 18-30 years in good health. Both conserved end residues are part of each CDR3. The order of the fields is V gene, D gene, J gene, CDR3 protein. D genes are given only for firm matches.

v_gene: TRBV4-2
d_gene: .
j_gene: TRBJ2-7
CDR3aa: CASSREVTYEQYF

v_gene: TRBV27
d_gene: .
j_gene: TRBJ2-6
CDR3aa: CASSLGTGAGSGANVLTF

v_gene: TRBV15
d_gene: .
j_gene: TRBJ1-2
CDR3aa: CATSRDPPRTGYTF

v_gene: TRBV30
d_gene: .
j_gene: TRBJ1-2
CDR3aa: CAWIPDRGFFYGYTF

v_gene: TRBV9
d_gene: .
j_gene: TRBJ1-4
CDR3aa: CASSPRAGEKLFF

v_gene: TRBV30
d_gene: .
j_gene: TRBJ1-1
CDR3aa: CAWSLTRREAFF

v_gene: TRBV2
d_gene: .
j_gene: TRBJ2-1
CDR3aa: CASSVDRGSYNEQFF

v_gene: TRBV7-9
d_gene: .
j_gene: TRBJ2-2
CDR3aa: CASNMIWTGELFF

v_gene: TRBV5-1
d_gene: .
j_gene: TRBJ1-1
CDR3aa: CASSLDEGMNTEAFF

v_gene: TRBV15
d_gene: .
j_gene: TRBJ1-2
CDR3aa: CATSRDRGTDYGYTF

v_gene: TRBV19
d_gene: .
j_gene: TRBJ2-7
CDR3aa: CASSNGGSYEQYF